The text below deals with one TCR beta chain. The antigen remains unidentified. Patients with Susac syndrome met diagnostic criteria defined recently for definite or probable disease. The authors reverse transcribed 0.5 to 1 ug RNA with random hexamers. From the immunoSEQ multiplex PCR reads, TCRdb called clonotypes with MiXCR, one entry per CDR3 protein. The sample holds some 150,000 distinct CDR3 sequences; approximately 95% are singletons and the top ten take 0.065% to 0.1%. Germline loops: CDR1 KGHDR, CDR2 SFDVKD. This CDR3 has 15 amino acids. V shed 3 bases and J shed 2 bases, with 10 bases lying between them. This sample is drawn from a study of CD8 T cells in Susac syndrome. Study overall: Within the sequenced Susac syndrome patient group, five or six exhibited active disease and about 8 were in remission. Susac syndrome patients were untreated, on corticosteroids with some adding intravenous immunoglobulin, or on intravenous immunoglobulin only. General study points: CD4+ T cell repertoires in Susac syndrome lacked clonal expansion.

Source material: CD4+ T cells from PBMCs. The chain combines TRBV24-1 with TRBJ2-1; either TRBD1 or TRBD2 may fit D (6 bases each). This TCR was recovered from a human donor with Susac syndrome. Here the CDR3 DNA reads TGTGCCACCAGTGATGGGGGGCTGGCCTACAATGAGCAGTTCTTC. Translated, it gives CATSDGGLAYNEQFF.